Below, 19 T cell receptor beta chains from the same sample are listed, as sequenced in a study of PD-L1 blockade in urothelial cancer. Time point noted: pretreatment peripheral blood. TCRdb keeps only in-frame clones here, not all; method: immunoSEQ multiplex PCR. The data show about 39,000 clones, roughly 92% seen once. The starting material was PBMCs, obtained around atezolizumab (anti-PD-L1) treatment. The receptors here all came from an older woman with urothelial cancer.

This rearrangement joins TRBV7-9 to TRBJ2-7; 7 bases are a match to TRBD1. CDR1 SEHNR and CDR2 FQNEAQ come from the germline V gene (reference sequence). Trimming at V came to 3 bases and at J to 9 bases, leaving 17 bases not matched to a gene. This CDR3 region has 16 residues. The CDR3 is CASSLQTGLIGGGQYF. CDR3 sequence (DNA): TGTGCCAGCAGCTTGCAGACAGGGCTCATCGGCGGCGGGCAGTACTTC. Combining the CDR3 with reference TRBV7-9 and TRBJ2-7 gives the whole variable domain DTGVSQNPRHKITKRGQNVTFRCDPISEHNRLYWYRQTLGQGPEFLTYFQNEAQLEKSRLLSDRFSAERPKGSFSTLEIQRTEQGDSAMYLCASSLQTGLIGGGQYFGPGTRLTVT.

The chain has TRBV6-5 and TRBJ1-4, with 9 bases fitting TRBD1. Germline V gene data show CDR1 as MNHEY and CDR2 as SVGAGI. Trimming removed 2 bases from V and 8 bases from J; junction bases left unmatched: 6. The CDR3 runs 15 residues. The CDR3 is CASSYADRGKEKLFF. As DNA, the CDR3 is TGTGCCAGCAGTTACGCGGACAGGGGAAAAGAAAAACTGTTTTTT.

In nucleotides, the CDR3 is TGTGCCAGCAGCTCAACCCGGAGTCGGACTAGCGGCTCCTACGAGCAGTACTTC. Translated: CASSSTRSRTSGSYEQYF. This chain uses TRBV11-2 with TRBJ2-7; 10 nucleotides align to TRBD2. This CDR3 is built from 18 residues. With 4 bases clipped from V and 0 bases from J, the junction kept 12 bases outside the gene matches. Germline loops: CDR1 SGHAT, CDR2 FQNNGV.

This chain links TRBV14 with TRBJ2-7; the D gene is possibly TRBD2 (6 bases). Germline assignment: CDR1 SGHDN and CDR2 FVKESK. The CDR3 sequence is 14 residues long. Trimming pared 4 bases from V and 5 bases from J, leaving 15 bases between. The CDR3 here is CASSRKRGMNEQYF. The CDR3 DNA sequence: TGTGCCAGCAGCCGAAAACGGGGGATGAACGAGCAGTACTTC.

For the CDR3, the DNA is TGTGCCTGGATTTGGGCCTCCGGATCTACGAACACCGGGGAGCTGTTTTTT. Amino acid sequence: CAWIWASGSTNTGELFF. The chain links TRBV30 to TRBJ2-2; D is ambiguous. The CDR3 spans 17 residues. V was cut by 4 bases and J by 0 bases, with 18 bases left in between. The V gene's germline CDR1 is GTSNPN and CDR2 SVGIG (reference sequence).

The chain recombines TRBV9 with TRBJ2-1; D is uncertain. Trimming cost V 2 bases and J 0 bases, with 12 bases left between them. The germline CDR1 and CDR2 sequences are SGDLS and YYNGEE. The CDR3 is 16 residues long. As DNA, the CDR3 is TGTGCCAGCAGCGTCCGAGACTTGACCTCCTACAATGAGCAGTTCTTC. This codes for CASSVRDLTSYNEQFF.

This chain joins TRBV4-3 and TRBJ2-2; 8 bases fit TRBD2. The CDR3 spans 16 residues. J lost 4 bases, V lost 1 base, and 5 bases had no gene match. Germline loops: CDR1 LGHNA, CDR2 YSLEER. CDR3 coding DNA: TGCGCCAGCAGCCAAGGCAGCGGGAGTATCACCGGGGAGCTGTTTTTT. This sequence encodes CASSQGSGSITGELFF.

This chain uses TRBV25-1 with TRBJ2-3; 7 bases align to TRBD1. Germline-derived CDR1 and CDR2 are MGHDK and SYGVNS. The CDR3 is 17 amino acids. The junction had 10 bases not matched to a gene; V was cut back by 2 bases and J by 2 bases. This chain's CDR3 is CASSEGRATGTTDTQYF. CDR3 nucleotides: TGTGCCAGCAGTGAAGGCCGAGCGACAGGGACCACAGATACGCAGTATTTT.

This sequence joins TRBV5-1 and TRBJ2-2; D is unclear. This CDR3 is 15 amino acids long. The ends were cut back, 0 bases at V and 4 bases at J, with 10 bases in the middle. The germline gives CDR1 SGHRS, CDR2 YFSETQ. This CDR3 is CASSLVPPGTGELFF. CDR3 coding DNA: TGCGCCAGCAGCTTGGTTCCTCCCGGCACCGGGGAGCTGTTTTTT.

The CDR3 sequence: CASKRVAGPGMAFF. CDR3 coding DNA: TGTGCCAGTAAAAGAGTGGCAGGTCCCGGAATGGCTTTCTTT. J is TRBJ1-1 and V is TRBV19; D is unresolved. Germline CDR1 reads LNHDA; CDR2 reads SQIVND (reference sequence). The CDR3 is 14 residues long. With 7 bases removed from V and 11 bases from J, the gap between germline ends came to 23 bases.

This sequence joins TRBV7-6 and TRBJ1-5; 9 bases map to TRBD1. The CDR3 runs 16 residues. CDR1 is SGHVS and CDR2 is FNYEAQ in the germline V gene. V shed 5 bases, J shed 6 bases, and the junction held 11 bases outside the gene matches. Here the CDR3 reads CASSPSGTGTGQPQHF. In DNA, the CDR3 is TGTGCCAGCAGCCCTTCTGGGACAGGGACGGGTCAGCCCCAGCATTTT. The full variable domain, its missing parts supplied by reference TRBV7-6 and TRBJ1-5, is GAGVSQSPRYKVTKRGQDVALRCDPISGHVSLYWYRQALGQGPEFLTYFNYEAQQDKSGLPNDRFSAERPEGSISTLTIQRTEQRDSAMYRCASSPSGTGTGQPQHFGDGTRLSIL.

The V call is TRBV28, the J call TRBJ2-5, with a tentative D call TRBD2 (5 bases). The germline V gene encodes CDR1 MDHEN and CDR2 SYDVKM. The V end lost 3 bases, the J end lost 9 bases, and 14 bases lay between the germline ends. This CDR3 comprises 13 residues. CDR3 protein: CASSFAGLGAQYF. The CDR3 DNA reads as TGTGCCAGCAGTTTTGCGGGCCTCGGGGCCCAGTACTTC.

The V gene is TRBV4-1, the J gene TRBJ2-7; D is unresolved. Deletions cut 2 bases from V and 0 bases from J, with 5 bases between. The CDR3 runs to 13 residues. Germline CDR1 MGHRA, CDR2 YSYEKL. The CDR3 is CASSQSSSYEQYF. The CDR3 DNA reads as TGCGCCAGCAGCCAATCTAGCTCCTACGAGCAGTACTTC.

As regards this clone: The sample has other DNA sequences that encode this CDR3 too. The rearrangement uses TRBV2 and TRBJ2-4; tentative D call: TRBD1 (6 bases). V lost 10 bases and J lost 13, with 23 bases in between. Germline CDR1 SNHLY, CDR2 FYNNEI. CDR3 length: 13 residues. The chain's CDR3 is CATNTGRGQPQYF. CDR3 nucleotides: TGTGCCACAAATACTGGAAGGGGACAACCCCAGTACTTC. Filled out from reference TRBV2 and TRBJ2-4, the complete variable domain reads EPEVTQTPSHQVTQMGQEVILRCVPISNHLYFYWYRQILGQKVEFLVSFYNNEISEKSEIFDDQFSVERPDGSNFTLKIRSTKLEDSAMYFCATNTGRGQPQYFGAGTRLSVL.

As DNA, the CDR3 is TGCGCCAGCTTAGCGGCTAGCACAGATACGCAGTATTTT. Translated, it gives CASLAASTDTQYF. This chain joins TRBV5-1 and TRBJ2-3; a weak D match, TRBD2 (6 bases). From germline, CDR1 is SGHRS and CDR2 YFSETQ. V was shortened by 7 bases and J by 0 bases, with 9 bases between the two germline ends. CDR3 length equals 13 residues.

The chain has TRBV28 and TRBJ2-1, with 8 bases fitting TRBD2. V lost 3 bases, J lost 9 bases, and 7 bases stayed unmatched. This CDR3 is 14 amino acids long. CDR1 is MDHEN, CDR2 SYDVKM, per germline. The CDR3 nucleotides are TGTGCCAGCAGTTTGCGGGGGGAACGCGTTGAGCAGTTCTTC. It specifies CASSLRGERVEQFF.

The chain is built from TRBV2 and TRBJ1-5, with D perhaps matching TRBD1 (5 bases). CDR3 length: 13 amino acids. Germline loops: CDR1 SNHLY, CDR2 FYNNEI. Trimming left V 5 bases short and J 8 bases short, with 13 bases between. The CDR3 spells CASSSGGIEPQHF. CDR3 in DNA: TGTGCCAGCAGTAGCGGGGGGATTGAGCCCCAGCATTTT.

This rearrangement joins TRBV9 to TRBJ2-6; 13 bases align to TRBD2. This CDR3 is built from 19 residues. Germline CDR1 and CDR2: SGDLS and YYNGEE. V was clipped by 4 bases and J by 0 bases; unmatched bases: 7. The DNA for the CDR3 is TGTGCCAGCAGCACCAGGACTAGCGGGAGAGTCTCTGGGGCCAACGTCCTGACTTTC. It codes for CASSTRTSGRVSGANVLTF.

Only one count was recorded for this clone. The rearrangement joins TRBV4-3 to TRBJ1-1; D remains ambiguous. The CDR3 totals 14 residues. CDR1 is LGHNA and CDR2 is YSLEER in the germline V gene. Deletions cut 0 bases from V and 1 base from J, with 6 bases between. CDR3 sequence (DNA): TGCGCCAGCAGCCAAGAACCGAGGAACACTGAAGCTTTCTTT. It yields the protein CASSQEPRNTEAFF.